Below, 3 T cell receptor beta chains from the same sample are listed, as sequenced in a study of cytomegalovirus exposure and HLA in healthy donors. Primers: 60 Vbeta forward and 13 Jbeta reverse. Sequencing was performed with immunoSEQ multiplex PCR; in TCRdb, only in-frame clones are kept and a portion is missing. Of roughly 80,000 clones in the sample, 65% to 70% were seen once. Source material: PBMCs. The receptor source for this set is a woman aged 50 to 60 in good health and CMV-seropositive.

Here the CDR3 reads CASSPLGANVLTF. For the CDR3, the DNA is TGTGCCAGCTCACCATTAGGGGCCAACGTCCTGACTTTC. The V and J genes are TRBV18 and TRBJ2-6; D remains ambiguous. The CDR3 spans 13 residues. Germline CDR1 is KGHSH and CDR2 is LQKENI. The V end was cut by 2 bases, the J end by 4 bases, with 3 bases between. The entire variable domain, with the rest obtained from reference TRBV18 and TRBJ2-6, is as follows: NAGVMQNPRHLVRRRGQEARLRCSPMKGHSHVYWYRQLPEEGLKFMVYLQKENIIDESGMPKERFSAEFPKEGPSILRIQQVVRGDSAAYFCASSPLGANVLTFGAGSRLTVL.

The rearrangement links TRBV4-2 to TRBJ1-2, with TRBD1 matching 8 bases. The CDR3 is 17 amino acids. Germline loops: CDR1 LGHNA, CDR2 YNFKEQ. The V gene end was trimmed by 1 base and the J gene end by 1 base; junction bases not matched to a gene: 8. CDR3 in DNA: TGTGCCAGCAGCCAAGCTTTGGGACAGGTAGATAACTATGGCTACACCTTC. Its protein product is CASSQALGQVDNYGYTF.

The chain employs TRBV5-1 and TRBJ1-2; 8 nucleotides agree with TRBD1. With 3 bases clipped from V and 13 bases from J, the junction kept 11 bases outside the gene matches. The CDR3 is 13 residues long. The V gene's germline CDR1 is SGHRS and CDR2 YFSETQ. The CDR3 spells CASSYNQGAHSTF. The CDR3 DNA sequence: TGCGCCAGCAGCTACAACCAGGGGGCGCACAGCACCTTC.